The 23 T cell receptor beta chains below all came from one sample that was sequenced in a study of blood T cell repertoires in COVID-19. Repertoires were generated with immunoSEQ multiplex PCR, while TCRdb's copy carries only in-frame clones and drops some. The repertoire holds around 59,000 clones, about 87% seen once, with 1.4% in the top ten. Material for sequencing was peripheral blood. The source of these receptors is a man in his 60s with acute or convalescent COVID-19.

The chain couples TRBV27 to TRBJ2-3; tentatively, D is TRBD2 (6 bases). Germline CDR1 and CDR2: MNHEY and SMNVEV (reference sequence). The CDR3 covers 16 residues. Trimming shortened V by 6 bases and J by 8 bases, and 24 bases separated the two germline ends. CDR3 DNA sequence: TGTGCCAGCAGCAGTAGGGACTTATATGTGGGCGGTACGCAGTATTTT. This codes for CASSSRDLYVGGTQYF.

The rearrangement uses TRBV29-1 and TRBJ2-2; 14 nucleotides agree with TRBD2. The germline V gene has CDR1 SQVTM and CDR2 ANQGSEA. This CDR3 is 14 amino acids long. The V and J ends lost 7 bases and 6 bases, in that order; junction bases with no gene match: 4. Here the CDR3 DNA reads TGCAGCGCCGAGGGACTAGCGGGAGCCGGGGAGCTGTTTTTT. The encoded protein is CSAEGLAGAGELFF.

The chain joins TRBV12-3 or TRBV12-4 to TRBJ2-5; D ambiguous. The CDR3 totals 11 residues. V lost 5 bases, J lost 5 bases, and 6 bases lay in between. CDR3 region: CASSKLETQYF. DNA for the CDR3: TGTGCCAGCAGTAAGCTTGAGACCCAGTACTTC.

The CDR3 nucleotides read TGTGCCAGCAGCGTTGGACAGGGGGCGAGGGAGACCCAGTACTTC. Its protein product is CASSVGQGARETQYF. The chain is built from TRBV9 and TRBJ2-5, with TRBD1 matching over 11 bases. CDR3 length equals 15 residues. CDR1 is SGDLS and CDR2 is YYNGEE in the germline V gene. J lost 5 bases, V lost 2 bases, and 5 bases had no gene match.

This chain joins TRBV2 and TRBJ1-1; maybe TRBD1 (5 bases). V was pared by 3 bases and J by 2 bases, with 13 bases between. This CDR3 comprises 15 residues. Looked up from germline, CDR1 is SNHLY and CDR2 is FYNNEI. The chain's CDR3 is CASSDEGRGNTEAFF. The CDR3 DNA sequence: TGTGCCAGCAGTGACGAAGGAAGGGGAAACACTGAAGCTTTCTTT.

The rearrangement joins TRBV7-9 to TRBJ2-7; 11 nucleotides agree with TRBD1. Germline CDR1 SEHNR, CDR2 FQNEAQ (reference sequence). The V segment lost 8 bases and the J segment 4 bases; nucleotides outside the gene matches: 16. The CDR3 totals 17 residues. This CDR3 is CASLIWGGTGGIYEQYF. In nucleotides, the CDR3 is TGTGCCAGCCTTATTTGGGGCGGGACAGGGGGTATTTACGAGCAGTACTTC. The full variable domain, completed using reference TRBV7-9 and TRBJ2-7, is DTGVSQNPRHKITKRGQNVTFRCDPISEHNRLYWYRQTLGQGPEFLTYFQNEAQLEKSRLLSDRFSAERPKGSFSTLEIQRTEQGDSAMYLCASLIWGGTGGIYEQYFGPGTRLTVT.

The rearrangement joins TRBV7-2 to TRBJ1-2, with TRBD1 matching 11 bases. The length of the CDR3 is 13 residues. Trimming took 6 bases from V and 9 from J; bases not matched to a gene: 6. CDR1 and CDR2 from the germline V gene are SGHTA and FQGNSA. CDR3 DNA: TGTGCCAGCAGACCGGGACAGGGGGTCCGCTACACCTTC. It is translated as CASRPGQGVRYTF.

The J gene is TRBJ1-1, the V gene TRBV6-1; TRBD1 agrees at 10 bases. CDR1 and CDR2 (germline): MNHNS, SASEGT. There are 14 residues in the CDR3. J gave up 3 bases and V 7 bases, and 5 bases lay outside the gene matches. DNA of the CDR3: TGTGCCAGCATTCGGACAGGGGGGGACACTGAAGCTTTCTTT. Its protein product is CASIRTGGDTEAFF.

The genes are TRBV6-5 and TRBJ2-3; 10 bases agree with TRBD2. The germline V gene encodes CDR1 MNHEY and CDR2 SVGAGI. The CDR3 is 14 amino acids. Trimming cost V 6 bases and J 4 bases; bases outside gene matches: 4. CDR3 protein: CASRPSGGSDTQYF. The CDR3 nucleotides are TGTGCCAGCAGACCTAGCGGGGGCTCAGATACGCAGTATTTT.

The rearrangement uses TRBV19 and TRBJ1-6; D uncertain. The CDR3 totals 12 residues. The V and J ends lost 9 bases and 5 bases respectively, with 8 bases between them. CDR1 is LNHDA, CDR2 SQIVND, per germline (reference sequence). CDR3 coding DNA: TGTGCCAGACAGCACAATAATTCACCCCTCCACTTT. Protein product: CARQHNNSPLHF.

The chain joins TRBV19 to TRBJ1-5; 8 positions agree with TRBD1. This CDR3 is built from 16 residues. V dropped 5 bases and J dropped 6; count of bases not matched to a gene: 12. Germline CDR1 LNHDA, CDR2 SQIVND (reference sequence). This CDR3 reads CASSDPQGAFSQPQHF. DNA of the CDR3: TGTGCCAGTAGTGACCCGCAGGGGGCATTTTCTCAGCCCCAGCATTTT.

The V gene is TRBV5-1, the J gene TRBJ2-7; the D gene is possibly TRBD1 (5 bases). CDR3 length: 13 residues. The germline V and J ends were trimmed by 0 bases and 6 bases, with 10 bases remaining between them. Germline lookup yields CDR1 SGHRS and CDR2 YFSETQ. CDR3 sequence: CASSLVGAAEQYF. The CDR3 region has the DNA TGCGCCAGCAGCTTGGTTGGGGCGGCCGAGCAGTACTTC.

This clone was observed once. V usage is TRBV24-1 and J usage is TRBJ2-1, with 12 bases fitting TRBD2. CDR1 and CDR2 (germline): KGHDR, SFDVKD. V shed 3 bases, J shed 7 bases, and the junction held 3 bases outside the gene matches. The CDR3 covers 15 residues. The CDR3 DNA follows: TGTGCCACCAGTGATCGACTAGCGGGAGAGAATGAGCAGTTCTTC. Amino acids: CATSDRLAGENEQFF.

The chain is built from TRBV19 and TRBJ1-1; D is undetermined. V lost 5 bases, J lost 3 bases, and 19 bases lay in between. Germline CDR1 LNHDA, CDR2 SQIVND (reference sequence). The length of the CDR3 is 16 residues. The CDR3 sequence is CASSPPSRSRYTEAFF. CDR3 nucleotides: TGTGCCAGTAGTCCCCCCTCGCGGTCGAGGTACACTGAAGCTTTCTTT.

V usage is TRBV19 and J usage is TRBJ2-2; 7 nucleotides match TRBD1. The V and J ends lost 4 bases and 8 bases, in that order; junction bases with no gene match: 4. The CDR3 runs 13 residues. Looked up from germline, CDR1 is LNHDA and CDR2 is SQIVND (reference sequence). The CDR3: CASSNLRGGELFF. CDR3 nucleotides: TGTGCCAGTAGTAATCTCAGGGGGGGGGAGCTGTTTTTT.

The rearrangement joins TRBV18 to TRBJ1-1; D gene unclear. V was shortened by 5 bases and J by 1 base, with 11 bases between the two germline ends. Germline V CDR1 and CDR2: KGHSH, LQKENI. The CDR3 loop spans 14 amino acids. For the CDR3, the DNA is TGTGCCAGCTCAGAGTCGATCTCGAACACTGAAGCTTTCTTT. As protein: CASSESISNTEAFF.

The J gene is TRBJ1-3, the V gene TRBV19; 11 nucleotides match TRBD1. CDR1 is LNHDA and CDR2 is SQIVND in the germline V gene (reference sequence). This CDR3 has 13 residues. V dropped 7 bases and J dropped 7; count of bases not matched to a gene: 3. The CDR3 sequence is CASTRTGGNTIYF. The CDR3 DNA reads as TGTGCCAGTACCCGGACAGGGGGCAACACCATATATTTT.

The chain is built from TRBV30 and TRBJ2-3; D is tentatively TRBD1 or TRBD2 (5 bases each). Trimming took off 8 bases at V and 6 bases at J, with 15 bases between the two ends. Germline CDR1 and CDR2: GTSNPN and SVGIG (reference sequence). The CDR3 loop spans 12 amino acids. In DNA form, the CDR3 reads TGTGCCGGGGGATGGAGATCGGATACGCAGTATTTT. Translation gives CAGGWRSDTQYF.

This clone showed up just a few times. V is TRBV19 and J is TRBJ2-7, with 7 bases that match TRBD1. The germline CDR1 and CDR2 sequences are LNHDA and SQIVND (reference sequence). CDR3 length: 15 amino acids. V dropped 6 bases and J dropped 2; count of bases not matched to a gene: 10. CDR3: CASSGSGQQPYEQYF. CDR3 coding DNA: TGTGCCAGTAGCGGATCGGGACAGCAACCCTACGAGCAGTACTTC.

A few counts support this clone. This chain joins TRBV3-1 (or the pseudogene TRBV3-2) and TRBJ2-1; 9 nucleotides line up with TRBD2. Germline V gene sequence: CDR1 LGHDT, CDR2 YNNKEL (reference sequence). With 0 bases clipped from V and 10 bases from J, the junction kept 13 bases outside the gene matches. There are 17 residues in the CDR3. CDR3 in amino acids: CASSQDQSSGRLDEQFF. The CDR3 DNA sequence: TGTGCCAGCAGCCAAGATCAGAGTAGCGGGAGACTCGACGAGCAGTTCTTC.

A single count supports this clone. The genes are TRBV5-4 and TRBJ2-2, with TRBD1 as a possible D gene (6 bases). Trimming removed 5 bases from V and 4 bases from J, with 18 bases in between. Germline V gives CDR1 SGHNT, CDR2 YYREEE (reference sequence). The length of the CDR3 is 16 residues. The CDR3 sequence is CASSPLSGVPTGELFF. The DNA for the CDR3 is TGTGCCAGCAGTCCATTATCAGGGGTACCCACCGGGGAGCTGTTTTTT.

The V gene is TRBV30, the J gene TRBJ2-3; D gene uncertain. Trimming took off 0 bases at V and 5 bases at J, with 3 bases between the two ends. The length of the CDR3 is 11 residues. Germline-derived CDR1 and CDR2 are GTSNPN and SVGIG (reference sequence). The CDR3 nucleotides are TGTGCCTGGAGTGTACAAGATACGCAGTATTTT. Translated, it gives CAWSVQDTQYF.

The rearrangement uses TRBV10-3 and TRBJ2-6, with D possibly matching TRBD1 (6 bases). Trimming pared 6 bases from V and 0 bases from J, leaving 12 bases between. The CDR3 has 16 amino acids. Germline lookup yields CDR1 ENHRY and CDR2 SYGVKD. In DNA, the CDR3 is TGTGCCATCAGCCCAGGGGCCCACTCTGGGGCCAACGTCCTGACTTTC. It encodes CAISPGAHSGANVLTF.